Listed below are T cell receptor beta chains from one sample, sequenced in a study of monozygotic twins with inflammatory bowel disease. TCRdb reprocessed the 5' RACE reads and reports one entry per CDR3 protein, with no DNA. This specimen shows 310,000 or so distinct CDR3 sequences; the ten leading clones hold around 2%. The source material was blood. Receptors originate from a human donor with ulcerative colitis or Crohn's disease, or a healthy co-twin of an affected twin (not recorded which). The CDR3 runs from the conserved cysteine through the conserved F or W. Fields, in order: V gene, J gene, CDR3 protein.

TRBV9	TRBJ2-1	CASSIRAGSSYNEQFF
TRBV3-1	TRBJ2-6	CASSQEVRGRFNVLTF
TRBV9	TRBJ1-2	CASSAPRGASGYTF
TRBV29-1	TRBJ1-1	CSVTGHTNTEAFF
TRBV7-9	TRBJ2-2	CASSLRGTDTGELFF
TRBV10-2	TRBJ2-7	CASSERRSYEQYF
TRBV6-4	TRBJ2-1	CASARSGSSSEQFF
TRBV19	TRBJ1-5	CASSIKGYGQPQHF
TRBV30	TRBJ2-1	CAWKSRVLNNEQFF
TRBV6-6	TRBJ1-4	CASIRDRNEKLFF
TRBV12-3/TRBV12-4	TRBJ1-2	CATSAGQGFYGYTF
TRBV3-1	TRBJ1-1	CASRGTGGSTEAFF
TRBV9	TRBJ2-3	CASSVATAGEADTQYF
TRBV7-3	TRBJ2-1	CASSKGANNEQFF
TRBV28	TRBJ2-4	CASRTPDRAKNIQYF
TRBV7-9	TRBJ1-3	CASSRGGSLGNTIYF
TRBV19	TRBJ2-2	CASTTTGGLTGELFF